One sample yielded the 11 T cell receptor beta chains listed below, sequenced in a study of T cell repertoires in cytomegalovirus infection. No antigen is known for these receptors. MiXCR, run by TCRdb on the reads, gives a single entry per CDR3 protein. The sample lists approximately 260,000 distinct CDR3 sequences; about 20% were seen once. The material sequenced was cultured PBMCs, taken from culture after CMV antigen stimulation. Receptors originate from a human donor in good health (CMV status not recorded). Some clones in this sample may be carry-over from other donors' samples.

This clonotype was found a few times. V gene TRBV7-2 combines with J gene TRBJ2-3, with 7 nucleotides matching TRBD2. Germline V gene sequence: CDR1 SGHTA, CDR2 FQGNSA. The CDR3 covers 17 residues. The V segment lost 1 base and the J segment 1 base; nucleotides outside the gene matches: 8. CDR3 loop: CASSLEGPGLRTDTQYF. CDR3 DNA: TGTGCCAGCAGCTTAGAGGGCCCGGGACTACGCACAGATACGCAGTATTTT.

This clonotype has only one observation. The rearrangement links TRBV6-5 to TRBJ2-3; D perhaps matches TRBD2 (6 bases). The CDR3 loop spans 15 amino acids. Per germline, CDR1 MNHEY and CDR2 SVGAGI. The V end lost 6 bases, the J end lost 0 bases, and 13 bases lay between the germline ends. CDR3 loop: CASRVSGGSTDTQYF. The DNA of the CDR3 is TGTGCCAGCAGGGTAAGCGGAGGGAGCACAGATACGCAGTATTTT.

V and J are TRBV19 and TRBJ2-1; D gene unclear. V lost 10 bases and J lost 5, with 21 bases in between. The CDR3 is 15 amino acids. Germline V gene lookup returns CDR1 LNHDA and CDR2 SQIVND (reference sequence). CDR3 loop: CANPPGPKANNEQFF. CDR3 in DNA: TGTGCCAACCCTCCGGGCCCGAAGGCTAACAATGAGCAGTTCTTC.

Note on this clonotype: One end of the junction fails to match germline, which may point to a read error. The chain recombines TRBV7-2 with TRBJ2-7; the match to TRBD1 covers 9 bases. CDR1 is SGHTA, CDR2 FQGNSA, per germline. This CDR3 contains 13 residues. The CDR3 region is CASSHRGPYEQNF. The CDR3 DNA sequence: TGTGCCAGCAGCCACAGGGGGCCCTACGAGCAGAACTTC.

J is TRBJ2-1 and V is TRBV19; TRBD2 might be the D (6 bases). V was clipped by 7 bases and J by 9 bases, with 19 bases between them. The V gene's germline CDR1 is LNHDA and CDR2 SQIVND (reference sequence). This CDR3 has 14 residues. CDR3 nucleotide sequence: TGTGCCAGTACATCGGTAGCGGCTTATGGTGAGCAGTTCTTC. As protein: CASTSVAAYGEQFF.

This clonotype has a count of ten or more. CDR3 in amino acids: CASRLSGGSNQPQHF. DNA for the CDR3: TGTGCCAGCAGACTCTCCGGGGGTAGCAATCAGCCCCAGCATTTT. This chain joins TRBV12-3 or TRBV12-4 and TRBJ1-5, with D perhaps TRBD1 (5 bases). The CDR3 length is 15 residues. The V and J ends lost 6 bases and 0 bases respectively, with 12 bases between them.

The rearrangement uses TRBV24-1 and TRBJ2-3; 8 nucleotides line up with TRBD2. The J segment lost 11 bases and the V segment lost 2 bases, leaving 17 bases of the junction unmatched. The CDR3 is made up of 17 amino acids. Germline V gene lookup returns CDR1 KGHDR and CDR2 SFDVKD. Here the CDR3 reads CATSDWSGSGGRVQQYF. The CDR3 DNA reads as TGTGCCACCAGTGATTGGAGCGGTTCGGGGGGGAGAGTACAGCAGTATTTT.

The chain has TRBV4-1 and TRBJ2-1; possibly TRBD2 for D (6 bases). This CDR3 comprises 15 residues. The germline gives CDR1 MGHRA, CDR2 YSYEKL. V was shortened by 1 base and J by 4 bases, with 11 bases between the two germline ends. Here the CDR3 reads CASSQAWDLYNEQFF. CDR3 in DNA: TGCGCCAGCAGCCAAGCATGGGACTTATACAATGAGCAGTTCTTC.

This clonotype was picked up many times. The chain is built from TRBV7-2 and TRBJ1-3; D remains ambiguous. The germline gives CDR1 SGHTA, CDR2 FQGNSA. CDR3 size: 15 residues. Trimming took off 1 base at V and 0 bases at J, with 7 bases between the two ends. The CDR3 nucleotides read TGTGCCAGCAGCTTAGATGACTACTCTGGAAACACCATATATTTT. This sequence encodes CASSLDDYSGNTIYF.

The J gene is TRBJ2-7, the V gene TRBV5-6; 9 bases match TRBD2. Germline CDR1 and CDR2: SGHDT and YYEEEE. V dropped 4 bases and J dropped 2; count of bases not matched to a gene: 1. CDR3 length equals 13 residues. The CDR3 nucleotides read TGTGCCAGCAGCCGACTAGCGGCCTACGAGCAGTACGTC. Protein: CASSRLAAYEQYV.

This clonotype was recorded many times. The rearrangement uses TRBV7-2 and TRBJ1-2; maybe TRBD1 (5 bases). Germline CDR1 is SGHTA and CDR2 is FQGNSA. This CDR3 region has 15 residues. The V and J ends lost 2 bases and 2 bases respectively, with 12 bases between them. The CDR3, as DNA: TGTGCCAGCAGCTTAATTCCGGGGGAAAACTATGGCTACACCTTC. Protein: CASSLIPGENYGYTF.